The 15 T cell receptor beta chains below all came from one sample that was sequenced in a study of Ad26.COV2.S vaccination and SARS-CoV-2 variants (dated by TCRdb to the early 2020s). The library was produced with the immunoSEQ multiplex PCR assay. Here the immuneACCESS table is served through TCRdb, limited to in-frame sequences with V and J called. Missing clones are a known gap in these copies; in checked studies unresolved V genes cover under half, and the rest lacks a known reason. This sample has approximately 300,000 clones in its table, and about 86% of those were observed once. The top ten hold 1.5% to 2% of the sample. This specimen's treatment or condition label, per the study, means: approximately 18 received Ad26.COV2.S at low or high dose, single or two shots; about 5 received placebo; per-sample allocation not given. For vaccine and placebo recipients, repertoires were sequenced using samples collected on day 63 after the first injection.

The sequencing here drew on peripheral blood, taken in a trial of Ad26.COV2.S vaccine versus placebo. Receptor source: a person aged 18-60 years who received the Ad26.COV2.S COVID-19 vaccine or a placebo.

The rearrangement uses TRBV13 and TRBJ1-4; 8 bases are a match to TRBD1. Germline loops: CDR1 PRHDT, CDR2 FYEKMQ (reference sequence). The CDR3 has 16 amino acids. V gave up 0 bases and J gave up 8 bases; unmatched junction bases: 8. The CDR3 nucleotides are TGTGCCAGCAGCTTAGGCCTTGGACAGGGAACGGAAAAACTGTTTTTT. It is translated as CASSLGLGQGTEKLFF.

The chain uses TRBV4-1 and TRBJ1-2, with a possible D match to TRBD1 (5 bases). Trimming cost V 0 bases and J 4 bases, with 15 bases left between them. Per the germline V gene, CDR1 is MGHRA and CDR2 is YSYEKL. The CDR3 is made up of 16 amino acids. CDR3 region: CASSQDEGLWGYGYTF. CDR3 bases: TGCGCCAGCAGCCAAGACGAGGGGCTTTGGGGCTATGGCTACACCTTC.

This chain joins TRBV5-1 and TRBJ2-1, with D perhaps being TRBD1 or TRBD2 (6 bases each). Germline V lookup: CDR1 SGHRS, CDR2 YFSETQ. Trimming left V 0 bases short and J 6 bases short, with 13 bases between. CDR3 length: 15 residues. Here the CDR3 reads CASSLEGGSGNEQFF. The CDR3 DNA reads as TGCGCCAGCAGCTTGGAGGGGGGATCTGGCAATGAGCAGTTCTTC.

This clone was detected many times. This chain links TRBV7-8 with TRBJ2-6; no clear D. CDR3 length: 14 residues. Germline lookup yields CDR1 SGHVS and CDR2 FQNEAQ. V was clipped by 5 bases and J by 2 bases, with 7 bases between them. The CDR3 DNA reads as TGTGCCAGCAGCCGAGGAGCTGGGGCCAACGTCCTGACTTTC. Translation gives CASSRGAGANVLTF.

This chain connects TRBV30 to TRBJ2-5, with 7 bases matching TRBD2. The CDR3 spans 15 residues. The germline V gene encodes CDR1 GTSNPN and CDR2 SVGIG (reference sequence). The V segment lost 1 base and the J segment 1 base; nucleotides outside the gene matches: 6. Here the CDR3 DNA reads TGTGCCTGGAGTGGGGGCGGGGGACGCCAAGAGACCCAGTACTTC. This encodes CAWSGGGGRQETQYF.

Remarks on this clone: The junction differs from germline at one of its ends, possibly a read error. The chain links TRBV11-2 to TRBJ2-1; 8 nucleotides line up with TRBD1. The germline V gene has CDR1 SGHAT and CDR2 FQNNGV. The CDR3 has 14 residues. CDR3 amino acids: CASSLAGGYHEQFF. The CDR3 nucleotides are TGTGCCAGCAGCTTGGCAGGGGGCTACCATGAGCAGTTCTTC.

The sample holds one count of this clone. V is TRBV10-3 and J is TRBJ1-1; weak D call: TRBD1 (6 bases). Trimming cost V 0 bases and J 5 bases, with 10 bases left between them. In germline, CDR1 is ENHRY, CDR2 SYGVKD. This CDR3 contains 14 residues. CDR3: CAISESGQGTEAFF. CDR3 bases: TGTGCCATCAGTGAGTCGGGCCAGGGGACTGAAGCTTTCTTT.

V is TRBV29-1 and J is TRBJ2-7; TRBD1 agrees at 11 bases. The CDR3 is 14 amino acids. V lost 7 bases and J lost 5; bases outside the gene matches: 10. Germline assignment: CDR1 SQVTM and CDR2 ANQGSEA. The CDR3, as DNA: TGCAGCGCCGGAGAGGGACAGGGGGATAACGAGCAGTACTTC. Its translation is CSAGEGQGDNEQYF.

This clone has just a few counts. The chain employs TRBV7-6 and TRBJ1-6; 8 bases are a match to TRBD1. V lost 4 bases, J lost 7 bases, and 9 bases stayed unmatched. The CDR3 is 16 amino acids. CDR1 SGHVS and CDR2 FNYEAQ come from the germline V gene. Here the CDR3 DNA reads TGTGCCAGCAGCTCAGCTATTGGACAGGGCAATTCACCCCTCCACTTT. Translated, it gives CASSSAIGQGNSPLHF.

V gene TRBV5-1 combines with J gene TRBJ2-7; TRBD1 aligns across 7 bases. Germline values: CDR1 SGHRS, CDR2 YFSETQ. The CDR3 sequence is 14 residues long. V was pared by 2 bases and J by 2 bases, with 4 bases of the junction left unmatched. The CDR3 DNA sequence: TGCGCCAGCAGCTTACCCGGGACAGCCTACGAGCAGTACTTC. This sequence encodes CASSLPGTAYEQYF.

The rearrangement joins TRBV11-3 to TRBJ2-1; 15 positions agree with TRBD2. CDR3 length: 18 amino acids. Germline V lookup: CDR1 SGHNT, CDR2 YENEEA. Trimming removed 4 bases from V and 7 bases from J; junction bases left unmatched: 11. This CDR3 reads CASSWGRGTSGGKNEQFF. The CDR3 nucleotides read TGTGCCAGCAGCTGGGGTCGAGGGACTAGCGGGGGGAAAAATGAGCAGTTCTTC.

The rearrangement joins TRBV18 to TRBJ1-5; D ambiguous. Germline CDR1 and CDR2: KGHSH and LQKENI. The V end lost 0 bases, the J end lost 4 bases, and 10 bases lay between the germline ends. The CDR3 has 15 residues. The chain's CDR3 is CASSPPSFANQPQHF. CDR3 sequence (DNA): TGTGCCAGCTCACCACCTAGTTTCGCGAATCAGCCCCAGCATTTT.

The gene calls are TRBV12-3 or TRBV12-4 and TRBJ2-3; D is undetermined. V was shortened by 11 bases and J by 5 bases, with 11 bases between the two germline ends. The CDR3 extends over 11 amino acids. The CDR3 bases are TGTGCCTGTGGGGTGGTAGATACGCAGTATTTT. Amino acids: CACGVVDTQYF.

The chain employs TRBV20-1 and TRBJ2-7, with unresolved D. V dropped 4 bases and J dropped 3 bases, with 7 bases sitting between them. The germline V gene encodes CDR1 DFQATT and CDR2 SNEGSKA (reference sequence). This CDR3 is 11 amino acids long. Written as DNA, the CDR3 is TGCAGTGCTACTCTGGGCTACGAGCAGTACTTC. Translation gives CSATLGYEQYF.

V gene TRBV6-5 combines with J gene TRBJ2-5; either TRBD1 or TRBD2 may supply D (5 bases each). Trimming shortened V by 6 bases and J by 3 bases, and 11 bases separated the two germline ends. CDR3 length equals 13 residues. Germline CDR1 and CDR2: MNHEY and SVGAGI. For the CDR3, the DNA is TGTGCCAGCAGCCCGGGACGCAAAGAGACCCAGTACTTC. Its translation: CASSPGRKETQYF.